The 15 T cell receptor beta chains in this list originate from one sample, sequenced in a study of T cell responses to AZD1222 COVID-19 vaccine. The assay was immunoSEQ multiplex PCR, and TCRdb's table has in-frame clones only and misses some. The sample has 100,000 to 150,000 clones, 88% seen once. This specimen consisted of peripheral blood, obtained on day 0 of AZD1222 vaccination. The receptors shown here come from an adult in good health.

The chain joins TRBV27 to TRBJ2-5; D remains unclear. V was shortened by 6 bases and J by 3 bases, with 11 bases between the two germline ends. Germline CDR1 reads MNHEY; CDR2 reads SMNVEV (reference sequence). This CDR3 region has 13 residues. The CDR3 DNA reads as TGTGCCAGCAGCCCCTTTCCCGAAGAGACCCAGTACTTC. Translated, it gives CASSPFPEETQYF.

The chain joins TRBV13 to TRBJ1-4; 8 bases fit TRBD1. The V gene end was trimmed by 3 bases and the J gene end by 8 bases; junction bases not matched to a gene: 5. The CDR3 runs 14 residues. The germline CDR1 and CDR2 sequences are PRHDT and FYEKMQ (reference sequence). CDR3 residues: CASSLGQVGEKLFF. In DNA form, the CDR3 reads TGTGCCAGCAGCTTGGGACAGGTCGGAGAAAAACTGTTTTTT.

V and J are TRBV3-1 (or the pseudogene TRBV3-2) and TRBJ2-7; D is possibly TRBD2 (6 bases). V dropped 1 base and J dropped 6 bases, with 7 bases sitting between them. The CDR3 sequence is 12 residues long. Looked up from germline, CDR1 is LGHDT and CDR2 is YNNKEL (reference sequence). CDR3 DNA sequence: TGTGCCAGCAGCCAAGGGACTATCGAGCAGTACTTC. As protein: CASSQGTIEQYF.

The chain carries TRBV11-1 and TRBJ2-7; no definite D call. The CDR3 consists of 15 residues. V was pared by 0 bases and J by 3 bases, with 12 bases between. Germline CDR1 reads SGHAT; CDR2 reads FQDESV (reference sequence). The DNA of the CDR3 is TGTGCCAGCAGCTTAGCGCAAGGTCAGCTCTACGAGCAGTACTTC. Translating it yields CASSLAQGQLYEQYF.

The chain links TRBV9 to TRBJ2-1; tentative D call: TRBD2 (5 bases). V was trimmed by 2 bases and J by 2 bases, leaving 11 bases between them. The CDR3 spans 15 residues. CDR1 and CDR2 (germline): SGDLS, YYNGEE. CDR3 sequence (DNA): TGTGCCAGCAGCGTCGAGGGCTTAACCTACAATGAGCAGTTCTTC. Protein product: CASSVEGLTYNEQFF.

The chain couples TRBV30 to TRBJ1-2; D remains unclear. The CDR3 has 13 amino acids. V dropped 5 bases and J dropped 5 bases, with 15 bases sitting between them. Germline loops: CDR1 GTSNPN, CDR2 SVGIG (reference sequence). This CDR3 reads CAWEDDRLYGYTF. In nucleotides, the CDR3 is TGTGCCTGGGAGGACGACCGCTTATATGGCTACACCTTC.

The CDR3 loop reads CASSLSGPGNTIYF. The CDR3 DNA is TGTGCCAGCAGCTTGTCAGGGCCAGGAAACACCATATATTTT. V gene TRBV5-6 combines with J gene TRBJ1-3; possibly TRBD1 for D (5 bases). The CDR3 consists of 14 residues. Between the trimmed V and J ends, which lost 1 base and 4 bases, there was a span of 9 bases. Germline V gene sequence: CDR1 SGHDT, CDR2 YYEEEE.

The chain has TRBV7-9 and TRBJ2-2; possible D gene TRBD2, 5 bases. This CDR3 region has 15 residues. V was clipped by 0 bases and J by 6 bases, with 11 bases between them. Germline V CDR1 and CDR2: SEHNR, FQNEAQ (reference sequence). CDR3 DNA sequence: TGTGCCAGCAGCTTAGCTCCGGGGTTTGCCGGGGAGCTGTTTTTT. Translating it yields CASSLAPGFAGELFF.

Regarding this clone: The same CDR3 arises from other DNA sequences in this sample as well. The rearrangement links TRBV5-1 to TRBJ2-7; D is possibly TRBD1 or TRBD2 (5 bases each). CDR1 is SGHRS, CDR2 YFSETQ, per germline. The CDR3 spans 13 residues. Trimming pared 4 bases from V and 1 base from J, leaving 9 bases between. This chain's CDR3 is CASSPGSSYEQYF. As DNA, the CDR3 is TGCGCCAGCAGCCCAGGGAGTTCCTACGAGCAGTACTTC.

The chain joins TRBV6-5 to TRBJ1-3; perhaps TRBD1 as D (5 bases). The germline V and J ends were trimmed by 6 bases and 0 bases, with 12 bases remaining between them. The CDR3 has 15 amino acids. Germline V CDR1 and CDR2: MNHEY, SVGAGI. In DNA form, the CDR3 reads TGTGCCAGCAGAAAGACAGTCTACTCTGGAAACACCATATATTTT. Its protein product is CASRKTVYSGNTIYF.

V is TRBV12-3 or TRBV12-4 and J is TRBJ1-5; no definite D call. V was pared by 3 bases and J by 6 bases, with 9 bases between. This CDR3 is built from 13 residues. For the CDR3, the DNA is TGTGCCAGCAGTTTTTCTGGATCTCAGCCCCAGCATTTT. This gives the protein CASSFSGSQPQHF.

V usage is TRBV10-3 and J usage is TRBJ2-5; maybe TRBD1 (7 bases). Germline V CDR1 and CDR2: ENHRY, SYGVKD. V dropped 4 bases and J dropped 5 bases, with 14 bases sitting between them. The CDR3 consists of 14 residues. CDR3: CAISGRGLSETQYF. For the CDR3, the DNA is TGTGCCATCAGTGGGAGGGGGCTGTCGGAGACCCAGTACTTC.

This rearrangement joins TRBV10-1 to TRBJ2-3; the match to TRBD2 covers 8 bases. Losses at the gene ends were 4 bases for V and 4 bases for J; bases not matched to a gene: 7. The CDR3 contains 15 residues. Germline lookup yields CDR1 WNHNN and CDR2 SYGVQD (reference sequence). CDR3 DNA sequence: TGCGCCAGCAGTGCCGCGGGGGGCCAGGCAGATACGCAGTATTTT. The encoded protein is CASSAAGGQADTQYF.

The J gene is TRBJ1-1, the V gene TRBV19; D is unclear. In germline, CDR1 is LNHDA, CDR2 SQIVND (reference sequence). The CDR3 has 16 residues. Between the trimmed V and J ends, which lost 2 bases and 0 bases, there was a span of 13 bases. CDR3 DNA sequence: TGTGCCAGTAGTATAAAGAGTCAGCTCATGAACACTGAAGCTTTCTTT. This gives the protein CASSIKSQLMNTEAFF.

The V call is TRBV30, the J call TRBJ1-5; 7 bases align to TRBD1. The CDR3 has 16 residues. Germline V lookup: CDR1 GTSNPN, CDR2 SVGIG (reference sequence). The V and J ends lost 1 base and 7 bases, in that order; junction bases with no gene match: 13. CDR3 sequence reads: CAWSAAGQAWIQPQHF. CDR3 nucleotide sequence: TGTGCCTGGAGTGCCGCTGGACAGGCTTGGATCCAGCCCCAGCATTTT.